Shown below are 22 T cell receptor beta chains from a single sample sequenced in a study of blood T cell repertoires in COVID-19. Libraries were prepared by immunoSEQ multiplex PCR; TCRdb keeps only in-frame clonotypes and omits some of them. Of a few hundred thousand clones in the sample, approximately 86% were seen once. Sequencing was done on a sample of peripheral blood. The source is a woman older than 75 with acute or convalescent COVID-19.

A single count supports this clone. The genes are TRBV7-3 and TRBJ2-1; D might be TRBD1 (5 bases). The CDR3 has 13 residues. V lost 4 bases to trimming and J lost 4 bases, with 8 bases between them. CDR1 and CDR2 from the germline V gene are SGHTA and FQGTGA. CDR3 loop: CASSSRQYNEQFF. The DNA for the CDR3 is TGTGCCAGCAGCTCGCGACAGTACAATGAGCAGTTCTTC.

This sequence joins TRBV3-1 (or the pseudogene TRBV3-2) and TRBJ2-7, with TRBD1 matching over 10 bases. This CDR3 comprises 14 residues. Trimming at V came to 4 bases and at J to 9 bases, leaving 9 bases not matched to a gene. Germline-derived CDR1 and CDR2 are LGHDT and YNNKEL (reference sequence). The CDR3 sequence: CASSPGTGVLRQYF. In DNA, the CDR3 is TGTGCCAGCAGCCCCGGGACAGGGGTCTTGAGGCAGTACTTC.

V gene TRBV20-1 combines with J gene TRBJ1-1, with 8 bases that match TRBD1. The CDR3 extends over 11 amino acids. Germline V gene lookup returns CDR1 DFQATT and CDR2 SNEGSKA (reference sequence). The J segment lost 4 bases and the V segment lost 8 bases, leaving 3 bases of the junction unmatched. This chain's CDR3 is CSPQGATEAFF. For the CDR3, the DNA is TGCAGTCCCCAGGGGGCCACTGAAGCTTTCTTT.

The chain carries TRBV12-5 and TRBJ1-4, with 7 bases matching TRBD1. The CDR3 runs 14 residues. Germline V gene sequence: CDR1 LGHNT, CDR2 FRNRAP. Losses at the gene ends were 6 bases for V and 6 bases for J; bases not matched to a gene: 7. CDR3 sequence: CASGTRGHDEKLFF. In DNA, the CDR3 is TGTGCTAGTGGAACAAGGGGGCATGATGAAAAACTGTTTTTT.

This clone was detected only once. The chain carries TRBV28 and TRBJ2-7; D might be TRBD2 (7 bases). The germline CDR1 and CDR2 sequences are MDHEN and SYDVKM. This CDR3 region has 14 residues. Deletions cut 6 bases from V and 5 bases from J, with 17 bases between. CDR3 in DNA: TGTGCCAGCAGAAGGTCGGGGGGCAACAACGAGCAGTACTTC. It is translated as CASRRSGGNNEQYF. Looking up the rest from reference TRBV28 and TRBJ2-7 gives the full variable domain: DVKVTQSSRYLVKRTGEKVFLECVQDMDHENMFWYRQDPGLGLRLIYFSYDVKMKEKGDIPEGYSVSREKKERFSLILESASTNQTSMYLCASRRSGGNNEQYFGPGTRLTVT.

V usage is TRBV29-1 and J usage is TRBJ2-3; D gene ambiguous. CDR1 is SQVTM and CDR2 is ANQGSEA in the germline V gene. The V and J ends lost 8 bases and 6 bases respectively, with 18 bases between them. The CDR3 is made up of 13 amino acids. CDR3 coding DNA: TGCAGCAGTCTAGGCTCCAGTTGGGATACGCAGTATTTT. Protein: CSSLGSSWDTQYF.

The chain employs TRBV14 and TRBJ1-2; TRBD1 is a possible D gene (6 bases). Germline loops: CDR1 SGHDN, CDR2 FVKESK. V shed 4 bases and J shed 5 bases, with 11 bases lying between them. There are 13 residues in the CDR3. CDR3 in amino acids: CASSPNGQYGYTF. DNA of the CDR3: TGTGCCAGCAGCCCTAACGGACAGTATGGCTACACCTTC. The variable domain in full, completed from reference TRBV14 and TRBJ1-2, reads EAGVTQFPSHSVIEKGQTVTLRCDPISGHDNLYWYRRVMGKEIKFLLHFVKESKQDESGMPNNRFLAERTGGTYSTLKVQPAELEDSGVYFCASSPNGQYGYTFGSGTRLTVV.

The chain is built from TRBV2 and TRBJ2-7; 7 bases match TRBD1. The germline V gene encodes CDR1 SNHLY and CDR2 FYNNEI. V gave up 8 bases and J gave up 3 bases; unmatched junction bases: 13. This CDR3 contains 15 residues. CDR3 coding DNA: TGTGCCAGCGGATCCCCCCGGGACAGAAGCTACGAGCAGTACTTC. It translates to CASGSPRDRSYEQYF.

The rearrangement joins TRBV21-1 to TRBJ2-1; the table's TRBD2 call for D was not verified on the DNA. TRBV21-1 is reported as a pseudogene. The CDR3 runs to 17 residues. The CDR3 DNA reads as TGTGCCAGCAGCAAAGCGGCTCGCGGGACGATTTACAATGAGCAGTTCTTC. This gives the protein CASSKAARGTIYNEQFF.

The J gene is TRBJ1-4, the V gene TRBV4-1; possible D gene TRBD1, 6 bases. From germline, CDR1 is MGHRA and CDR2 YSYEKL. V was shortened by 0 bases and J by 5 bases, with 16 bases between the two germline ends. CDR3 length: 17 residues. CDR3 protein: CASSQDRDTARNEKLFF. As DNA, the CDR3 is TGCGCCAGCAGCCAAGATAGGGACACCGCTAGGAATGAAAAACTGTTTTTT.

The genes are TRBV5-1 and TRBJ2-7; TRBD1 matches at 9 bases. This CDR3 is 14 amino acids long. Germline lookup yields CDR1 SGHRS and CDR2 YFSETQ. The junction had 7 bases not matched to a gene; V was cut back by 3 bases and J by 6 bases. The CDR3 loop reads CASSSGQGFSEQYF. The CDR3 DNA is TGCGCCAGCAGCTCAGGACAGGGGTTCTCCGAGCAGTACTTC. The entire variable domain, with the rest obtained from reference TRBV5-1 and TRBJ2-7, is as follows: KAGVTQTPRYLIKTRGQQVTLSCSPISGHRSVSWYQQTPGQGLQFLFEYFSETQRNKGNFPGRFSGRQFSNSRSEMNVSTLELGDSALYLCASSSGQGFSEQYFGPGTRLTVT.

The V and J genes are TRBV28 and TRBJ1-2, with a possible D match to TRBD1 (6 bases). The V gene lost 2 bases and the J gene lost 2 bases, with 9 bases spanning the gap. The CDR3 consists of 14 residues. The germline V gene encodes CDR1 MDHEN and CDR2 SYDVKM. CDR3 coding DNA: TGTGCCAGCAGTTTACAGGGGATAAACTATGGCTACACCTTC. It is translated as CASSLQGINYGYTF.

This clone was recorded a few times. The chain uses TRBV7-8 and TRBJ1-4; tentatively, D is TRBD1 (6 bases). Trimming stripped 5 bases from V and 8 bases from J, with 21 bases between. The CDR3 extends over 16 amino acids. Germline CDR1 and CDR2: SGHVS and FQNEAQ. The CDR3 coding sequence is TGTGCCAGCAGCAAAACTGCACAGGGCCCCCGGGAAAAACTGTTTTTT. It is translated as CASSKTAQGPREKLFF.

The chain couples TRBV9 to TRBJ2-1, with D possibly TRBD1 on 6 matching bases. The CDR3 contains 15 residues. CDR1 and CDR2 (germline): SGDLS, YYNGEE. The ends were cut back, 4 bases at V and 7 bases at J, with 18 bases in the middle. The CDR3: CASSFGTPAVNEQFF. In DNA form, the CDR3 reads TGTGCCAGCAGCTTCGGGACACCCGCAGTGAATGAGCAGTTCTTC. Drawing the rest from reference TRBV9 and TRBJ2-1, the complete variable domain is DSGVTQTPKHLITATGQRVTLRCSPRSGDLSVYWYQQSLDQGLQFLIQYYNGEERAKGNILERFSAQQFPDLHSELNLSSLELGDSALYFCASSFGTPAVNEQFFGPGTRLTVL.

This clone was recorded only once. Other DNA sequences in this sample translate to the same CDR3. V usage is TRBV12-3 or TRBV12-4 and J usage is TRBJ2-5; no firm D call. The CDR3 has 13 residues. Trimming shortened V by 3 bases and J by 2 bases, and 7 bases separated the two germline ends. The CDR3 sequence: CASSFTDQETQYF. As DNA, the CDR3 is TGTGCCAGCAGTTTTACAGATCAAGAGACCCAGTACTTC.

The chain uses TRBV7-2 and TRBJ2-1; 9 nucleotides align to TRBD2. After removal of 0 bases from V and 7 bases from J, the junction contained 10 bases not matched to a gene. Germline V gene lookup returns CDR1 SGHTA and CDR2 FQGNSA. This CDR3 contains 17 residues. The DNA for the CDR3 is TGTGCCAGCAGCTTAGCTGGACAGCGGGGGGCGATAAATGAGCAGTTCTTC. Amino acid sequence: CASSLAGQRGAINEQFF.

The chain is built from TRBV10-3 and TRBJ2-7; D remains ambiguous. The CDR3 spans 12 residues. CDR1 ENHRY and CDR2 SYGVKD come from the germline V gene. Trimming left V 3 bases short and J 2 bases short, with 5 bases between. The CDR3 protein is CAISDVAYEQYF. CDR3 in DNA: TGTGCCATCAGTGATGTAGCCTACGAGCAGTACTTC.

The chain has TRBV7-3 and TRBJ1-2; D gene ambiguous. CDR3 length: 14 amino acids. The germline V and J ends were trimmed by 5 bases and 4 bases, with 14 bases remaining between them. Germline V gene data show CDR1 as SGHTA and CDR2 as FQGTGA. The CDR3 protein is CASSPGAGFYGYTF. The CDR3 nucleotides are TGTGCCAGCAGCCCAGGCGCTGGGTTCTATGGCTACACCTTC.

This clone has only one observation. CDR3 in amino acids: CASTLTDLTEAFF. CDR3 nucleotides: TGTGCCAGCACCCTGACAGATCTCACTGAAGCTTTCTTT. The rearrangement links TRBV12-3 or TRBV12-4 to TRBJ1-1; a weak D match, TRBD1 (5 bases). The V end lost 7 bases, the J end lost 4 bases, and 13 bases lay between the germline ends. The CDR3 contains 13 residues.

This chain joins TRBV5-4 and TRBJ2-1; 7 bases match TRBD1. CDR1 and CDR2 (germline): SGHNT, YYREEE (reference sequence). The ends lost 3 bases at V and 12 bases at J; junction bases unmatched: 9. This CDR3 is built from 13 residues. CDR3 sequence reads: CASSSTPGTAQFF. The CDR3 DNA follows: TGTGCCAGCAGCTCCACCCCCGGGACAGCGCAGTTCTTC.

On this clone: Additional DNA sequences in this sample encode the identical CDR3. The chain carries TRBV9 and TRBJ1-1; no clear D. The V end lost 0 bases, the J end lost 4 bases, and 10 bases lay between the germline ends. This CDR3 contains 14 residues. CDR1 is SGDLS, CDR2 YYNGEE, per germline. CDR3 in amino acids: CASSVVSGGTEAFF. The CDR3 nucleotides read TGTGCCAGCAGCGTAGTGTCCGGAGGCACTGAAGCTTTCTTT.

This clone was found once. The chain recombines TRBV11-2 with TRBJ1-6; D call uncertain. The V gene lost 4 bases and the J gene lost 7 bases, with 11 bases spanning the gap. The CDR3 runs 14 residues. CDR1 is SGHAT and CDR2 is FQNNGV in the germline V gene. The CDR3 here is CASSSVPGNSPLHF. The CDR3 region has the DNA TGTGCCAGCAGCTCAGTACCGGGGAATTCACCCCTCCACTTT.